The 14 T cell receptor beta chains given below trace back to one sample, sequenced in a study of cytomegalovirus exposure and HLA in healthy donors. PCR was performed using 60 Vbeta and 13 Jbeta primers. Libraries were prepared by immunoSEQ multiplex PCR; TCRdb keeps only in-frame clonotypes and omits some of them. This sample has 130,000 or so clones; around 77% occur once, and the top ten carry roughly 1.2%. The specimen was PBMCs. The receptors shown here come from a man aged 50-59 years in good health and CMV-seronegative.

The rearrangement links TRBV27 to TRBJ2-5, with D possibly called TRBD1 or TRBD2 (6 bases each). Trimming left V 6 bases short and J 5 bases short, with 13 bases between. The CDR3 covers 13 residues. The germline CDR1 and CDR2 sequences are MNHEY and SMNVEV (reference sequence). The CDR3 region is CASSLGGWETQYF. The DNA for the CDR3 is TGTGCCAGCAGCTTAGGGGGGTGGGAGACCCAGTACTTC.

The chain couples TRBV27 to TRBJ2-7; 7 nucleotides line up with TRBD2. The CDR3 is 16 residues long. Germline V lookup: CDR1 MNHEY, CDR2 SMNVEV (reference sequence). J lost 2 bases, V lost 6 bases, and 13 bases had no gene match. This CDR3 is CASSGIMGLAAYEQYF. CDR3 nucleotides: TGTGCCAGCAGCGGAATAATGGGCCTAGCGGCCTACGAGCAGTACTTC.

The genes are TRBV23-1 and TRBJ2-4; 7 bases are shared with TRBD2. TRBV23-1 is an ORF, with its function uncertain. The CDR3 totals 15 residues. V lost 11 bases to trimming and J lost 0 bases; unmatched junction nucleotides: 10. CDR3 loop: CARGGVAGAKNIQYF. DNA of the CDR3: TGCGCCCGAGGTGGGGTAGCGGGAGCCAAAAACATTCAGTACTTC.

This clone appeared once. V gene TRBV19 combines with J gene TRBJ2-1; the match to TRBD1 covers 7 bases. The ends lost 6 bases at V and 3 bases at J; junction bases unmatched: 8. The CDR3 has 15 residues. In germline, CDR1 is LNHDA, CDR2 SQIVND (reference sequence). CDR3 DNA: TGTGCCAGTAGGCCGGGACAGCGTTTCTACAATGAGCAGTTCTTC. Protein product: CASRPGQRFYNEQFF.

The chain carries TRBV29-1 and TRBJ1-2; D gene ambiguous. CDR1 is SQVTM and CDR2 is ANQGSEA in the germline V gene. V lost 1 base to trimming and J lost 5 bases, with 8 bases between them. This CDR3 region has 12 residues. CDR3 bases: TGCAGCGTTGAAGTTGAGGAGTATGGCTACACCTTC. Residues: CSVEVEEYGYTF.

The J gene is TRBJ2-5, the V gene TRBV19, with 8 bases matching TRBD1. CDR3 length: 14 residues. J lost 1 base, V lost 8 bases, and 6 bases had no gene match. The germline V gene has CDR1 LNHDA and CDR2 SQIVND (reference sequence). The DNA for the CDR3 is TGTGCCAGTTCGCCGGGACAGGCCCAAGAGACCCAGTACTTC. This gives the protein CASSPGQAQETQYF.

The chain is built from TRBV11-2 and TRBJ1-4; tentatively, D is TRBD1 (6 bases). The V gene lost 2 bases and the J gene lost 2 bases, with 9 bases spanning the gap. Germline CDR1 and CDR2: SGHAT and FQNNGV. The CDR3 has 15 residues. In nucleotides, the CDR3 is TGTGCCAGCAGCTTACACAGGGAGACTAATGAAAAACTGTTTTTT. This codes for CASSLHRETNEKLFF.

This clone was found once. CDR3 sequence: CASSRPGTANPQETQYF. For the CDR3, the DNA is TGTGCCAGCAGTAGACCCGGGACAGCAAACCCCCAAGAGACCCAGTACTTC. This chain uses TRBV27 with TRBJ2-5, with 7 bases matching TRBD1. V trimming: 5 bases; J trimming: 1 base; junction bases outside the gene matches: 13. Germline lookup yields CDR1 MNHEY and CDR2 SMNVEV (reference sequence). This CDR3 has 17 residues.

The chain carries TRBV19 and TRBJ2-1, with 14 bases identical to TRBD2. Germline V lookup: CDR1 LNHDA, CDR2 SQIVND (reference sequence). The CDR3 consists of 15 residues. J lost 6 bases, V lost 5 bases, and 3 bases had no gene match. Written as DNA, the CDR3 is TGTGCCAGTAGTCGACTAGCGGGAGGGGGCAATGAGCAGTTCTTC. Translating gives CASSRLAGGGNEQFF.

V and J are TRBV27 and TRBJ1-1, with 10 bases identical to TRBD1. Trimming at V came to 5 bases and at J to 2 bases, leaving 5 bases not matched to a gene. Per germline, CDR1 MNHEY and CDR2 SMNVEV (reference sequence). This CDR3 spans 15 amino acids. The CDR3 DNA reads TGTGCCAGCAGTCCCTGGACAGGGGGAAACACTGAAGCTTTCTTT. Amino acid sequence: CASSPWTGGNTEAFF.

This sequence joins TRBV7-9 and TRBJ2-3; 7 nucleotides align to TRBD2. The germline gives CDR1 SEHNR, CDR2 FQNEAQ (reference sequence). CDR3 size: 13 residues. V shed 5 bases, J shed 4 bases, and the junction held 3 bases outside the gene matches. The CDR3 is CASSPGRADTQYF. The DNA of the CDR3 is TGTGCCAGCAGCCCGGGGAGGGCAGATACGCAGTATTTT. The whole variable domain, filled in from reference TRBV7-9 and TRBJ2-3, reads DTGVSQNPRHKITKRGQNVTFRCDPISEHNRLYWYRQTLGQGPEFLTYFQNEAQLEKSRLLSDRFSAERPKGSFSTLEIQRTEQGDSAMYLCASSPGRADTQYFGPGTRLTVL.

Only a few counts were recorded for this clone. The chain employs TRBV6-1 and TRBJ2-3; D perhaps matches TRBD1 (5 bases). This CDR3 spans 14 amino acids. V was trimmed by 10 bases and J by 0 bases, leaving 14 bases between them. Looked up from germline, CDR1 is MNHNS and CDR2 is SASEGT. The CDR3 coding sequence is TGTGCCACTCGAGGTGACAGAAGCACAGATACGCAGTATTTT. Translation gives CATRGDRSTDTQYF.

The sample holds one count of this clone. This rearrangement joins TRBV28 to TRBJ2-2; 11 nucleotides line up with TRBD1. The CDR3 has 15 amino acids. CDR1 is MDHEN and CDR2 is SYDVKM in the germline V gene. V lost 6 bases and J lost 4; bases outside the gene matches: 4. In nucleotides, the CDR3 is TGTGCCAGCAGGGGACAGGGGGGCGGCACCGGGGAGCTGTTTTTT. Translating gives CASRGQGGGTGELFF. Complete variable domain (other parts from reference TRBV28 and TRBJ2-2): DVKVTQSSRYLVKRTGEKVFLECVQDMDHENMFWYRQDPGLGLRLIYFSYDVKMKEKGDIPEGYSVSREKKERFSLILESASTNQTSMYLCASRGQGGGTGELFFGEGSRLTVL.

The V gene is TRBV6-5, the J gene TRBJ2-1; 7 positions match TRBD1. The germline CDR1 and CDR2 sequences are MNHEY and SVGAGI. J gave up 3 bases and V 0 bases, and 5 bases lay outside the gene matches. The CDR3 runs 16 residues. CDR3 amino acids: CASSYSRGQNYNEQFF. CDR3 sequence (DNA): TGTGCCAGCAGTTACTCGAGGGGACAGAACTACAATGAGCAGTTCTTC.